This T cell receptor (beta chain) was captured by sequencing in a study of beta chain features in type 1 diabetes. Study context: Over all samples combined, 107,917,701 sorted cells were examined.

Study results and caveats: All four CD4+ subsets of Type 1 diabetes patients contained TCRB CDR3s that were moderately but significantly shorter. Over-representation of high TCR-expressing cells was a possible consequence of cDNA sequencing. Compared to healthy donors, patients appeared to have naive, central memory and Treg TCRB repertoires that were more alike.

Expressed TCRB transcripts were sequenced because the entire RNA isolate underwent reverse transcription. The protocol was immunoSEQ multiplex PCR, while the TCRdb copy is restricted to in-frame clones and leaves out a portion. In the table there are 95,000 to 150,000 clones, roughly 17% of which are singletons. Sorting that relied on CD45RO/CCR7/CD25/CD127/CD95/CD27 yielded CD4+ naive, central memory, regulatory and stem cell-like memory cells. Regarding this clone: Its matching antigen is unknown.

The CDR3 extends over 15 amino acids. Germline values: CDR1 SGHTA, CDR2 FQGNSA. The ends lost 5 bases at V and 5 bases at J; junction bases unmatched: 3. The sequence came from a man aged 25-40 years with type 1 diabetes. Sequenced sample: central memory CD4+ T cells from blood. The V call is TRBV7-2, the J call TRBJ2-5, with 15 positions matching TRBD2. CDR3 nucleotide sequence: TGTGCCAGCAGCCCTGGGACTAGCGGGGGGGAGACCCAGTACTTC. Its translation: CASSPGTSGGETQYF.